Sample share makes the clone carrying this T cell receptor beta chain medium-sized. CDR3 size: 14 residues. The germline gives CDR1 LNHDA, CDR2 SQIVND (reference sequence). The ends lost 7 bases at V and 8 bases at J; junction bases unmatched: 6. In TCRdb, the 5' RACE reads were re-called with MiXCR into one record per CDR3 protein. The sample lists 2,000 or so distinct CDR3 sequences, roughly 7% occurring once. This sample stems from a study of spatial heterogeneity in lung cancer. Study-level background: Within raw reads, each unique TCR and UMI combination appeared on average more than ten times.

The sample's time point: sample taken at primary tumor resection. There were 70 to 80 donors, all of them untreated patients with early-stage non-small cell lung cancer. Unsorted whole RNA samples from tumor, nontumor lung or frozen PBMC were sequenced. The chain joins TRBV19 to TRBJ2-4; 12 bases map to TRBD2. Sequencing used normal lung tissue next to the tumor, obtained at surgery. The receptor was derived from a female donor with early-stage non-small cell lung cancer. In nucleotides, the CDR3 is TGTGCCAGTACCAGGACTAGCGGGATGGACATTCAGTACTTC. Translated: CASTRTSGMDIQYF.